Listed below are T cell receptor beta chains from one sample, sequenced in a study of T-cell reconstitution after alpha-beta-depleted transplantation in children. TCRdb passed the PCR reads through MiXCR, listing each CDR3 protein once. The table records 450,000 to 600,000 distinct CDR3 sequences, roughly 18% of them present only once. Sequenced material: PBMCs from the stem cell graft donor, taken from the stem cell graft. The receptors shown here come from a human donor who donated a stem cell graft to a child with acute lymphoblastic leukemia. CDR3s include the opening cysteine and the closing phenylalanine or tryptophan. The order of the fields is D gene, V gene, CDR3 length, clone size, J gene, CDR3 protein, CDR3 DNA. The D gene is left open where the match is weak. Rows may omit the clone size; those that give it use once, few, many or a size class.

>-|TRBV6-1|15|few|TRBJ1-2
CASSETPTGFGGYTF
TGTGCCAGCAGTGAAACCCCAACAGGGTTTGGAGGCTACACCTTC
>-|TRBV6-5|15|-|TRBJ2-7
CASSYSRAGSYEQYF
TGTGCCAGCAGTTACTCAAGGGCAGGGTCATACGAGCAGTACTTC
>-|TRBV7-9|12|few|TRBJ2-7
CASSSPGVEQYF
TGTGCCAGCAGCTCCCCGGGGGTCGAGCAGTACTTC
>-|TRBV27|15|few|TRBJ2-7
CASTSLGGTWVEQYF
TGTGCCAGCACTTCATTAGGCGGGACGTGGGTCGAGCAGTACTTC
>TRBD1|TRBV5-1|16|-|TRBJ2-7
CASSLAGQGVPYEQYF
TGCGCCAGCAGCTTGGCTGGACAGGGCGTCCCCTACGAGCAGTACTTC
>-|TRBV5-1|15|few|TRBJ1-5
CASSLVGSSNQPQHF
TGCGCCAGCAGCTTGGTAGGCTCAAGCAATCAGCCCCAGCATTTT
>-|TRBV5-6|15|few|TRBJ2-7
CASSLGVSGSYEQYF
TGTGCCAGCAGCTTGGGTGTTTCAGGGAGCTACGAGCAGTACTTC
>-|TRBV3-1|18|-|TRBJ2-5
CASSQDFQVTAPQETQYF
TGTGCCAGCAGCCAAGATTTTCAAGTGACAGCACCCCAAGAGACCCAGTACTTC
>-|TRBV5-1|17|-|TRBJ2-7
CASSSRARDIYSYEQYF
TGCGCCAGCAGCTCTCGCGCCCGGGACATATACTCCTACGAGCAGTACTTC
>-|TRBV14|14|-|TRBJ2-7
CASSQDLRGREQYF
TGTGCCAGCAGCCAAGATCTACGTGGGAGAGAGCAGTACTTC
>-|TRBV4-2|15|-|TRBJ1-1
CASSQVSQGFTEAFF
TGTGCCAGCAGCCAAGTTTCACAGGGTTTCACTGAAGCTTTCTTT
>-|TRBV9|15|-|TRBJ2-3
CASSVEILDADTQYF
TGTGCCAGCAGCGTAGAAATCCTTGATGCAGATACGCAGTATTTT
>-|TRBV15|16|few|TRBJ1-6
CATSRDVSSYNSPLHF
TGTGCCACCAGCAGAGATGTTAGCTCCTATAATTCACCCCTCCACTTT
>-|TRBV20-1|9|-|TRBJ1-2
CSASGGYTF
TGCAGTGCTTCCGGAGGCTACACCTTC
>TRBD1|TRBV23-1|17|-|TRBJ2-7
CASSQIDGQGHPYEQYF
TGCGCCAGCAGTCAAATCGACGGACAGGGGCATCCCTACGAGCAGTACTTC
>TRBD1|TRBV9|15|-|TRBJ2-7
CASSATGTGHGEQYF
TGTGCCAGCAGCGCCACCGGGACAGGGCACGGCGAGCAGTACTTC
>TRBD1|TRBV10-3|15|-|TRBJ2-7
CAISDYLTGNYEQYF
TGTGCCATCAGTGACTACCTGACAGGGAACTACGAGCAGTACTTC
>TRBD1|TRBV27|13|few|TRBJ2-3
CASSQGALDTQYF
TGTGCCAGCAGCCAGGGGGCGCTGGATACGCAGTATTTT
>-|TRBV6-4|14|-|TRBJ1-2
CASSDSGASRDYTF
TGTGCCAGCAGTGACTCTGGTGCCTCGAGGGACTACACCTTC
>TRBD2|TRBV3-1|16|-|TRBJ2-4
CASSQGAGGPKNIQYF
TGTGCCAGCAGCCAAGGAGCGGGAGGGCCCAAAAACATTCAGTACTTC
>-|TRBV5-1|11|-|TRBJ2-7
CASSKGLEQYF
TGCGCCAGCAGTAAGGGCCTCGAGCAGTACTTC
>TRBD1|TRBV6-5|15|-|TRBJ2-3
CASSYRGRPMDTQYF
TGTGCCAGCAGTTACAGGGGGCGGCCCATGGATACGCAGTATTTT
>TRBD2|TRBV5-1|15|-|TRBJ2-3
CASSPWGGSADTQYF
TGCGCCAGCAGCCCCTGGGGCGGGAGCGCAGATACGCAGTATTTT
>TRBD1|TRBV7-9|16|-|TRBJ1-4
CASSLAGPGQYEKLFF
TGTGCCAGCAGCTTAGCAGGACCGGGACAGTATGAAAAACTGTTTTTT
>TRBD2|TRBV6-5|17|few|TRBJ2-1
CAISYSSGTTSYNEQFF
TGTGCCATCAGCTACTCGAGCGGGACCACATCCTACAATGAGCAGTTCTTC
>TRBD2|TRBV7-2|17|few|TRBJ2-2
CASSMRLAGVRTGELFF
TGTGCCAGCAGCATGAGACTAGCGGGAGTTCGCACCGGGGAGCTGTTTTTT
>-|TRBV7-9|16|-|TRBJ2-1
CASSPKGGRGNNEQFF
TGTGCCAGCAGCCCTAAGGGGGGCCGCGGTAACAATGAGCAGTTCTTC
>TRBD1|TRBV29-1|12|few|TRBJ2-5
CSVYRGKETQYF
TGCAGCGTTTACAGGGGGAAAGAGACCCAGTACTTC
>TRBD2|TRBV24-1|15|-|TRBJ2-3
CATSPSGLASDTQYF
TGTGCCACCAGTCCCTCGGGACTAGCATCAGATACGCAGTATTTT
>-|TRBV9|14|-|TRBJ2-7
CASSVGVGLYEQYF
TGTGCCAGCAGCGTAGGGGTAGGGTTATACGAGCAGTACTTC
>-|TRBV10-1|17|-|TRBJ2-3
CASSEALTAYSTDTQYF
TGCGCCAGCAGTGAAGCCCTGACAGCCTACTCCACAGATACGCAGTATTTT
>TRBD1|TRBV7-9|14|few|TRBJ2-1
CASTFGRQGNEQFF
TGTGCCAGCACCTTTGGGAGACAGGGAAATGAGCAGTTCTTC
>-|TRBV6-5|13|few|TRBJ1-5
CASSYRRNQPQHF
TGTGCCAGCAGTTACCGGCGGAATCAGCCCCAGCATTTT
>-|TRBV28|12|few|TRBJ2-1
CASSFLNKEQFF
TGTGCCAGCAGTTTCCTGAATAAAGAGCAGTTCTTC
>-|TRBV24-1|13|many|TRBJ1-1
CATSDRRNTEAFF
TGTGCCACCAGTGACAGGAGAAACACTGAAGCTTTCTTT
>TRBD2|TRBV7-3|14|-|TRBJ2-3
CASSRSGAGDTQYF
TGTGCCAGCAGCCGCAGCGGGGCCGGAGATACGCAGTATTTT
>-|TRBV11-2|14|once|TRBJ1-3
CASSLERAGNTIYF
TGTGCCAGCAGCTTAGAAAGAGCTGGAAACACCATATATTTT
>-|TRBV6-1|14|-|TRBJ2-5
CASSVNRGGETQYF
TGTGCCAGCAGTGTAAACAGGGGGGGGGAGACCCAGTACTTC
>-|TRBV5-6|14|-|TRBJ1-1
CAISSDIEGSAAFF
TGTGCCATCAGCTCCGACATCGAGGGGTCGGCCGCTTTCTTT
>-|TRBV7-2|14|few|TRBJ1-3
CASSSTGSGNTIYF
TGTGCCAGCAGCTCCACAGGCTCTGGAAACACCATATATTTT
>-|TRBV3-1|12|-|TRBJ2-7
CASSSWADEQYF
TGTGCCAGCAGCTCCTGGGCCGACGAGCAGTACTTC
>TRBD1|TRBV2|14|few|TRBJ2-5
CASSDATGMETQYF
TGTGCCAGCAGTGACGCGACAGGGATGGAGACCCAGTACTTC
>TRBD1|TRBV7-9|14|-|TRBJ2-2
CASRQGADAGELFF
TGTGCCAGCAGACAGGGGGCGGATGCCGGGGAGCTGTTTTTT
>-|TRBV11-2|15|few|TRBJ2-5
CASSPRGVDSQTQYF
TGTGCCAGCAGCCCTAGGGGAGTCGACAGCCAGACCCAGTACTTC
>-|TRBV11-2|15|few|TRBJ1-3
CASSSLQNSGNTIYF
TGTGCCAGCAGCTCTCTCCAGAACTCTGGAAACACCATATATTTT
>-|TRBV5-1|17|-|TRBJ1-1
CASSLESIGPLDGEAFF
TGCGCCAGCAGCTTGGAGTCGATCGGGCCCCTCGACGGGGAAGCTTTCTTT
>TRBD2|TRBV5-1|17|few|TRBJ2-1
CASGLTSGSSFGTEQFF
TGCGCCAGCGGCCTAACTAGCGGGAGTTCCTTCGGCACTGAGCAGTTCTTC
>TRBD1|TRBV27|16|-|TRBJ2-3
CASSLSGTGWDGTQYF
TGTGCCAGCAGTTTATCCGGGACAGGGTGGGATGGTACGCAGTATTTT
>-|TRBV5-1|14|few|TRBJ1-1
CATSESEVSFEAFF
TGCGCCACTTCGGAGTCCGAGGTTAGTTTTGAAGCTTTCTTT
>TRBD2|TRBV20-1|15|-|TRBJ2-7
CSACPEREPYYEQYF
TGCAGTGCTTGTCCAGAGCGGGAGCCCTACTACGAGCAGTACTTC
>-|TRBV11-2|14|-|TRBJ2-5
CASSLFKGGETQYF
TGTGCCAGCAGCTTATTCAAGGGTGGAGAGACCCAGTACTTC
>-|TRBV4-2|12|-|TRBJ2-5
CASTQVRETQYF
TGTGCCAGCACCCAAGTACGAGAGACCCAGTACTTC
>TRBD1|TRBV29-1|13|few|TRBJ1-4
CSVDWTGDEKLFF
TGCAGCGTTGACTGGACAGGGGATGAAAAACTGTTTTTT
>TRBD2|TRBV25-1|14|-|TRBJ2-7
CASSDLREGYEQYF
TGTGCCAGCAGTGACCTACGGGAGGGGTACGAGCAGTACTTC